What follows are 22 T cell receptor beta chains derived from one specimen sequenced in a study of CD8 T cells in Susac syndrome. After extraction with the RNeasy kit, roughly 0.45 to 1 ug of the RNA was reverse transcribed using random hexamers. TCRdb ran MiXCR on the immunoSEQ multiplex PCR reads and lists one entry per CDR3 protein. The repertoire includes roughly 200,000 distinct CDR3 sequences, just under 95% of them detected once, and 0.1% sits in the top ten. Sequenced material: CD4+ T cells from PBMCs. These receptors were obtained from a human donor in good health.

For this clonotype: The junction shows a germline mismatch at one end, possibly a read error. This rearrangement joins TRBV6-2 or TRBV6-3 to TRBJ2-5, with D unresolved. Per the germline V gene, CDR1 is MNHEY and CDR2 is SVGEGT. The CDR3 consists of 14 residues. The CDR3 sequence: CASSYTAGHRAADF. The CDR3 DNA reads as TGTGCCAGCAGTTACACTGCCGGGCACCGGGCCGCGGACTTC.

This clonotype was seen just once. This CDR3 is CASSYRQVYEQYF. CDR3 DNA: TGTGCCAGCAGTTACAGACAGGTCTACGAGCAGTACTTC. The rearrangement uses TRBV12-3 or TRBV12-4 and TRBJ2-7; tentative D call: TRBD1 (6 bases). The CDR3 runs to 13 residues. With 4 bases removed from V and 3 bases from J, the gap between germline ends came to 10 bases.

The chain combines TRBV20-1 with TRBJ2-7; 10 bases agree with TRBD1. The CDR3 has 15 residues. Germline assignment: CDR1 DFQATT and CDR2 SNEGSKA (reference sequence). V gave up 5 bases and J gave up 7 bases; unmatched junction bases: 14. The CDR3 loop reads CSAGRLGQGRLEQYF. CDR3 DNA sequence: TGCAGTGCTGGTCGGCTGGGACAGGGGAGGTTGGAGCAGTACTTC.

V usage is TRBV12-3 or TRBV12-4 and J usage is TRBJ2-6, with 8 bases identical to TRBD1. This CDR3 contains 17 residues. The V and J ends lost 5 bases and 2 bases, in that order; junction bases with no gene match: 8. CDR3 loop: CASSKDRAYTGANVLTF. The CDR3 bases are TGTGCCAGCAGTAAGGACAGGGCCTATACTGGGGCCAACGTCCTGACTTTC.

The chain couples TRBV19 to TRBJ2-3; D is unresolved. Germline assignment: CDR1 LNHDA and CDR2 SQIVND (reference sequence). V lost 5 bases, J lost 4 bases, and 16 bases lay in between. This CDR3 contains 15 residues. CDR3 sequence: CASSSQETRADTQYF. The CDR3 DNA follows: TGTGCCAGTAGTTCCCAGGAGACCCGCGCAGATACGCAGTATTTT. Supplemented by reference TRBV19 and TRBJ2-3, the full variable domain reads DGGITQSPKYLFRKEGQNVTLSCEQNLNHDAMYWYRQDPGQGLRLIYYSQIVNDFQKGDIAEGYSVSREKKESFPLTVTSAQKNPTAFYLCASSSQETRADTQYFGPGTRLTVL.

The V and J genes are TRBV20-1 and TRBJ2-1, with no clear D. Trimming left V 0 bases short and J 4 bases short, with 10 bases between. In germline, CDR1 is DFQATT, CDR2 SNEGSKA (reference sequence). The CDR3 sequence is 14 residues long. The CDR3 region has the DNA TGCAGTGCTAGAGACGGACGGCCTTACAATGAGCAGTTCTTC. This gives the protein CSARDGRPYNEQFF.

This sequence joins TRBV9 and TRBJ2-1, with 15 positions matching TRBD2. The CDR3 sequence is 17 residues long. Germline V gene data show CDR1 as SGDLS and CDR2 as YYNGEE. Trimming removed 0 bases from V and 8 bases from J; junction bases left unmatched: 6. The chain's CDR3 is CASSVAWTSGRVHEQFF. The CDR3, as DNA: TGTGCCAGCAGCGTAGCTTGGACTAGCGGGAGGGTCCATGAGCAGTTCTTC.

V gene TRBV7-8 combines with J gene TRBJ2-7, with a possible D match to TRBD1 (6 bases). Germline-derived CDR1 and CDR2 are SGHVS and FQNEAQ. CDR3 length: 13 amino acids. Trimming took off 2 bases at V and 3 bases at J, with 8 bases between the two ends. The CDR3 DNA reads as TGTGCCAGCAGCTTATTACAGGGCTACGAGCAGTACTTC. It is translated as CASSLLQGYEQYF.

The chain couples TRBV5-1 to TRBJ2-7, with TRBD2 matching over 9 bases. The germline V gene has CDR1 SGHRS and CDR2 YFSETQ. Germline trimming cut 7 bases from V and 3 bases from J; bases unmatched to any gene: 8. The CDR3 sequence is 14 residues long. CDR3 sequence reads: CASSRPSGNYEQYF. The CDR3 DNA is TGCGCCAGCTCCAGGCCTAGCGGGAACTACGAGCAGTACTTC.

V and J are TRBV30 and TRBJ2-1, with 9 nucleotides matching TRBD2. The CDR3 length is 16 residues. J gave up 9 bases and V 8 bases, and 20 bases lay outside the gene matches. CDR1 is GTSNPN and CDR2 is SVGIG in the germline V gene (reference sequence). CDR3 nucleotides: TGTGCCGGTCGAATTTCTGGGCGGGAGGGCCTTGGTGAGCAGTTCTTC. It is translated as CAGRISGREGLGEQFF.

The J gene is TRBJ2-2, the V gene TRBV4-2; D gene uncertain. Trimming stripped 0 bases from V and 6 bases from J, with 8 bases between. Germline CDR1 and CDR2: LGHNA and YNFKEQ. This CDR3 spans 14 amino acids. The DNA of the CDR3 is TGTGCCAGCAGCCAAGATTCGAATCCCGGGGAGCTGTTTTTT. Translating it yields CASSQDSNPGELFF.

J is TRBJ2-3 and V is TRBV12-3 or TRBV12-4; no clear D. CDR3 length: 14 residues. V was pared by 4 bases and J by 3 bases, with 11 bases between. This chain's CDR3 is CASSYSGSTDTQYF. Here the CDR3 DNA reads TGTGCCAGCAGTTACTCGGGCTCTACAGATACGCAGTATTTT.

This chain uses TRBV20-1 with TRBJ1-1, with D unresolved. CDR1 is DFQATT and CDR2 is SNEGSKA in the germline V gene (reference sequence). V gave up 3 bases and J gave up 1 base, with 15 bases separating them. CDR3 size: 15 residues. CDR3 bases: TGCAGTGCTAGTGGCCGGTGGGAGACGAACACTGAAGCTTTCTTT. It yields the protein CSASGRWETNTEAFF.

The chain combines TRBV4-3 with TRBJ2-7; D not certain. The CDR3 extends over 15 amino acids. Germline CDR1 and CDR2: LGHNA and YSLEER. V was trimmed by 1 base and J by 8 bases, leaving 18 bases between them. The DNA of the CDR3 is TGCGCCAGCAGCCAAGGGCAGTCCTCACTTAGCCAGCAGTACTTC. The encoded protein is CASSQGQSSLSQQYF.

V usage is TRBV7-8 and J usage is TRBJ2-5; D uncertain. V lost 2 bases and J 4 bases, leaving 11 bases between the germline ends. The length of the CDR3 is 14 residues. Germline CDR1 is SGHVS and CDR2 is FQNEAQ. The CDR3 DNA is TGTGCCAGCAGCTTATTTAGCTCTCGAGAGACCCAGTACTTC. The encoded protein is CASSLFSSRETQYF.

V and J are TRBV15 and TRBJ2-2; no reliable D call. Per the germline V gene, CDR1 is LNHNV and CDR2 is YYDKDF (reference sequence). This CDR3 has 15 amino acids. Trimming pared 0 bases from V and 4 bases from J, leaving 9 bases between. CDR3 sequence reads: CATSRDQTATGELFF. The DNA of the CDR3 is TGTGCCACCAGCAGAGATCAAACGGCCACCGGGGAGCTGTTTTTT.

The chain is built from TRBV5-4 and TRBJ2-3, with no clear D. V was shortened by 4 bases and J by 4 bases, with 7 bases between the two germline ends. The V gene's germline CDR1 is SGHNT and CDR2 YYREEE (reference sequence). This CDR3 comprises 12 residues. CDR3 nucleotide sequence: TGTGCCAGCAGCAATCATTCAGATACGCAGTATTTT. Amino acids: CASSNHSDTQYF.

This sequence joins TRBV20-1 and TRBJ1-2; TRBD1 might be the D (5 bases). The CDR3 loop spans 14 amino acids. CDR1 and CDR2 from the germline V gene are DFQATT and SNEGSKA (reference sequence). With 6 bases removed from V and 2 bases from J, the gap between germline ends came to 16 bases. Written as DNA, the CDR3 is TGCAGTGCCCCGACAGCACCTCAGAACTATGGCTACACCTTC. Translated, it gives CSAPTAPQNYGYTF.

The chain joins TRBV30 to TRBJ1-3, with a weak D call TRBD1 (5 bases). Germline V gene sequence: CDR1 GTSNPN, CDR2 SVGIG (reference sequence). The CDR3 contains 14 residues. The V end lost 5 bases, the J end lost 1 base, and 12 bases lay between the germline ends. The CDR3 here is CAWSLGQSGNTIYF. The DNA for the CDR3 is TGTGCCTGGTCCCTGGGGCAGTCTGGAAACACCATATATTTT.

This sequence joins TRBV27 and TRBJ2-7; TRBD2 is a possible D gene (5 bases). V was shortened by 6 bases and J by 1 base, with 10 bases between the two germline ends. This CDR3 contains 13 residues. Germline V gene sequence: CDR1 MNHEY, CDR2 SMNVEV (reference sequence). CDR3 in DNA: TGTGCCAGCAGGCCCTCGGGGTCCTACGAGCAGTACTTC. It translates to CASRPSGSYEQYF.

This rearrangement joins TRBV15 to TRBJ1-1; 7 positions agree with TRBD1. The CDR3 consists of 15 residues. Trimming cost V 2 bases and J 4 bases; bases outside gene matches: 7. Germline CDR1 is LNHNV and CDR2 is YYDKDF (reference sequence). CDR3 amino acids: CATSRTGASGTEAFF. CDR3 nucleotides: TGTGCCACCAGCAGAACAGGGGCCTCCGGCACTGAAGCTTTCTTT.

V gene TRBV29-1 combines with J gene TRBJ2-1; D possibly corresponds to TRBD1 (6 bases). Trimming shortened V by 4 bases and J by 0 bases, and 13 bases separated the two germline ends. The CDR3 runs 15 residues. Germline lookup yields CDR1 SQVTM and CDR2 ANQGSEA. CDR3 sequence (DNA): TGCAGCGTTGTGGGGGCAGCCAACTCCTACAATGAGCAGTTCTTC. It specifies CSVVGAANSYNEQFF.